This T cell receptor (beta chain) was recovered during a study of blood T cell repertoires in COVID-19. This clone was counted a single time. Per the original methods: Amplification of reference gene primers provided the estimated nucleated cell counts. Using immunoSEQ multiplex PCR, the repertoire was profiled, and TCRdb retains in-frame clones only, with some absent. The DNA gave D and trimming, while V, J and clone size come from that table. The sample holds about 170,000 clones, 88% seen once. This TCR was recovered from a man aged 60 to 75 with acute or convalescent COVID-19. Material: peripheral blood.

The CDR3 protein is CASSDWLNEKLFF. For the CDR3, the DNA is TGTGCCAGCAGTGATTGGCTTAATGAAAAACTGTTTTTT. The chain couples TRBV6-1 to TRBJ1-4, with D unresolved. Germline assignment: CDR1 MNHNS and CDR2 SASEGT. The CDR3 spans 13 residues. V was clipped by 3 bases and J by 4 bases, with 6 bases between them.